What follows is one T cell receptor (beta chain) and its context. What it recognizes is unknown. Missing from this donor's record is the CMV serostatus. This specimen belongs to a study of cytomegalovirus exposure and HLA in healthy donors. Study-wide results and limits: The sole available immune exposure information was CMV serostatus. With later analysis, a missense DCLRE1C variant became linked to TCR beta V- and J-gene trimming. Cytomegalovirus association was assigned to over 150 TCR beta chains.

PCR amplification relied on 60 Vbeta primers (plus 13 Jbeta primers). The assay was immunoSEQ multiplex PCR, and TCRdb's table has in-frame clones only and misses some. The sample lists more than 80,000 clones, more than 60% occurring once. This CDR3 region has 21 residues. Sample: PBMCs. This clonotype was sampled from a human donor in good health. The chain recombines TRBV1 with TRBJ2-1; the table names TRBD2, a call not compared with the DNA. TRBV1 is a pseudogene segment. This chain's CDR3 is CTSSYRPAGLAGVVCRNEQFF. In nucleotides, the CDR3 is TGCACCAGCAGCTATCGCCCCGCTGGACTAGCGGGAGTAGTTTGTAGGAATGAGCAGTTCTTC.